These T cell receptor beta chains were read from a single sample in a study of shared clonotypes between healthy human individuals. Clones were sequenced by immunoSEQ multiplex PCR, and TCRdb holds only the in-frame ones, with some missing. Found here are roughly 2,300,000 clones, 92% of them singletons; the top ten hold roughly 0.34%. Sample: naive CD4+ T cells from PBMCs. The receptors were sampled from a man aged 18 to 30 in good health. Some clones in this sample may be carry-over from other donors' samples. Each CDR3 is given with its conserved first and last residue. A D gene is named only where the DNA matches it firmly. Some rows have no size entry. The others give once, few or many, or a class for an expanded clone.

V	size	J	D	DNA	CDR3
TRBV7-9	-	TRBJ2-7	-	TGTGCCAGCAGCTTAGGTGGGGCTGTCGGCGAGCAGTACTTC	CASSLGGAVGEQYF
TRBV5-1	-	TRBJ2-3	-	TGCGCCAGCAGCCTCATAATTGGACAGCCAAGCACAGATACGCAGTATTTT	CASSLIIGQPSTDTQYF
TRBV15	-	TRBJ1-1	-	TGTGCCACCAGCAGCAGAGGGACGGACACTGAAGCTTTCTTT	CATSSRGTDTEAFF
TRBV6-6	-	TRBJ2-7	TRBD1	TGTGCCAGCAGTTACTCGGCGCAGGGACAGTTCCCCGAGCAGTACTTC	CASSYSAQGQFPEQYF
TRBV6-7	-	TRBJ1-1	-	TGTGCCAGCAGTCGCGGGGTGCGGCTTGCTTTCTTT	CASSRGVRLAFF
TRBV7-3	-	TRBJ2-1	TRBD2	TGTGCCAGCAGCTTAACGGTTGGGCGGGAGCTCGTTAATGAGCAGTTCTTC	CASSLTVGRELVNEQFF
TRBV25-1	-	TRBJ2-7	-	TGTGCCAGCAGTGAATCCGGGGCTCTCTACGAGCAGTACTTC	CASSESGALYEQYF
TRBV28	-	TRBJ2-3	TRBD1	TGTGCCAGCAGTTTTGAGGGGGCAGGTAGCACAGATACGCAGTATTTT	CASSFEGAGSTDTQYF
TRBV5-4	-	TRBJ2-1	TRBD1	TGTGCCAGCAGCTCGAAGACAGGGGGCCAATACAATGAGCAGTTCTTC	CASSSKTGGQYNEQFF
TRBV18	once	TRBJ1-1	TRBD1	TGTGCCAGCTCCCTAAAGGGGACAGGGGGGAACACTGAAGCTTTCTTT	CASSLKGTGGNTEAFF
TRBV9	once	TRBJ2-1	TRBD2	TGTGCCAGCAGCTTCCGGACTAGCGGTGGTGAGCAGTTCTTC	CASSFRTSGGEQFF
TRBV13	-	TRBJ2-7	TRBD1	TGTGCCAGCAGCATAACCGGGACAGGGTACGAGCAGTACTTC	CASSITGTGYEQYF
TRBV18	-	TRBJ2-1	TRBD2	TGTGCCAGCTCACCGCTCTTAGCGGGAGGGGTCTACAATGAGCAGTTCTTC	CASSPLLAGGVYNEQFF
TRBV10-3	-	TRBJ1-3	-	TGTGCCATCAGTGACTGGAGCTCTGGAAACACCATATATTTT	CAISDWSSGNTIYF
TRBV6-1	-	TRBJ2-5	-	TGTGCCAGCAGTGCTCGGCGGTACCAAGAGACCCAGTACTTC	CASSARRYQETQYF
TRBV5-1	-	TRBJ1-4	-	TGCGCCAGCAGTGGGGGTGGGCCTAATGAAAAACTGTTTTTT	CASSGGGPNEKLFF
TRBV7-8	-	TRBJ1-5	-	TGTGCCAGCAGCCCCCGTGGGGGGGGCAATGACAATCAGCCCCAGCATTTT	CASSPRGGGNDNQPQHF
TRBV18	-	TRBJ2-6	-	TGTGCCAGCTCAAGTGGGGGGGCCAACGTCCTGACTTTC	CASSSGGANVLTF
TRBV2	-	TRBJ2-7	TRBD2	TGTGCCAGCAGTGCCGGGACTAGCGGGTATGAGCAGTACTTC	CASSAGTSGYEQYF
TRBV7-6	-	TRBJ2-3	-	TGTGCCAGCAGCCCCCCCACAGATACGCAGTATTTT	CASSPPTDTQYF
TRBV7-9	-	TRBJ2-7	TRBD2	TGTGCCAGCAGCCCTTTAGCGGGAGGCACCTCCTACGAGCAGTACTTC	CASSPLAGGTSYEQYF
TRBV7-6	-	TRBJ2-2	-	TGTGCCAGCAGCTTAGTCACCGGGGAGCTGTTTTTT	CASSLVTGELFF
TRBV2	once	TRBJ2-7	-	TGTGCCAGCAAAACAGAATCCCTCTCCTACGAGCAGTACTTC	CASKTESLSYEQYF
TRBV5-4	-	TRBJ2-1	TRBD2	TGTGCCACCCTTGTGGCGGGAGGGCACGGAAATGAGCAGTTCTTC	CATLVAGGHGNEQFF
TRBV30	few	TRBJ1-5	-	TGTGCCTGGAGCCATCGGGGGCCCCAGCATTTT	CAWSHRGPQHF
TRBV5-1	-	TRBJ1-4	-	TGCGCCAGCAGCTTGGGCTATGTACCGATTAATGAAAAACTGTTTTTT	CASSLGYVPINEKLFF
TRBV6-5	-	TRBJ1-5	-	TGTGCCAGCAGTACAACTTCTTGGCAGCCCCAGCATTTT	CASSTTSWQPQHF
TRBV7-2	-	TRBJ1-5	-	TGTGCCAGCAGCTTAGCGTCTATAAATAGCAATCAGCCCCAGCATTTT	CASSLASINSNQPQHF
TRBV28	-	TRBJ1-2	TRBD1	TGTGCCAGCAGTTCTCCCGGGACAGGGGATTGGGAGGGTGGCTACACCTTC	CASSSPGTGDWEGGYTF
TRBV6-5	few	TRBJ1-4	TRBD1	TGTGCCAGCAGTCAGGGGGCGGCCGAAAAACTGTTTTTT	CASSQGAAEKLFF
TRBV5-4	-	TRBJ1-5	-	TGTGCCAGCAGCCTCGCGGGTGGTGCCAATCAGCCCCAGCATTTT	CASSLAGGANQPQHF
TRBV14	-	TRBJ2-4	TRBD2	TGTGCCAGCAGCCAAGCCTGGGGGCAGCCGGGACTAGCGAGGAACATTCAGTACTTC	CASSQAWGQPGLARNIQYF
TRBV5-1	-	TRBJ1-4	TRBD1	TGCGCCAGCAGCTTCGTAGGGGCAAGACAGGGAAGTGAAAAACTGTTTTTT	CASSFVGARQGSEKLFF
TRBV6-5	-	TRBJ2-1	-	TGTGCCAGCAGTTTCGGAGGGCCACGTCTATACAATGAGCAGTTCTTC	CASSFGGPRLYNEQFF
TRBV11-2	-	TRBJ1-4	-	TGTGCCAGCAGCTTAGATCGCGGGCAAAAACTGTTTTTT	CASSLDRGQKLFF
TRBV6-5	-	TRBJ1-3	TRBD1	TGTGCCAGCAGTTACTCTCAGGGGGCTGGAAACACCATATATTTT	CASSYSQGAGNTIYF
TRBV9	-	TRBJ1-1	-	TGTGCCAGCAGCGAGGCCCCCCTCACAGGGAGCCGTGGCACTGAAGCTTTCTTT	CASSEAPLTGSRGTEAFF
TRBV28	-	TRBJ1-2	TRBD1	TGTGCCAGCGTCGTCGGGGGACAGAACTATGGCTACACCTTC	CASVVGGQNYGYTF
TRBV6-5	once	TRBJ1-2	-	TGTGCCAGCAGCCCCCCTGGGAAGGGGTGGGGCTACACCTTC	CASSPPGKGWGYTF
TRBV15	-	TRBJ2-1	TRBD1	TGTGCCACCAAGCAGGGGGACATCTACAATGAGCAGTTCTTC	CATKQGDIYNEQFF
TRBV5-6	-	TRBJ1-2	-	TGTGCCAGCAGCAAGATCGGGGGTGGCTACACCTTC	CASSKIGGGYTF
TRBV6-1	-	TRBJ2-2	-	TGTGCCAGCAGTGCGGGGGTATTAAAGAACACCGGGGAGCTGTTTTTT	CASSAGVLKNTGELFF
TRBV7-2	-	TRBJ2-3	-	TGTGCCAGCAGCTTAGTGAGGCCAGATACGCAGTATTTT	CASSLVRPDTQYF
TRBV18	-	TRBJ2-3	-	TGTGCCAGCTCACCGCGGGGAACTAGCACAGATACGCAGTATTTT	CASSPRGTSTDTQYF
TRBV10-2	-	TRBJ1-5	TRBD1	TGCGCCAGCAGTGATTGGACAGGCTCCAGCAATCAGCCCCAGCATTTT	CASSDWTGSSNQPQHF
TRBV5-3	-	TRBJ2-1	TRBD2	TGTGCCAGAAGCCATGATCCGACTAGCGGGAGGCGGAGCTCCTACAATGAGCAGTTCTTC	CARSHDPTSGRRSSYNEQFF
TRBV5-1	-	TRBJ1-5	-	TGCGCCAGCAGCCGAAGTAGCAATCAGCCCCAGCATTTT	CASSRSSNQPQHF
TRBV11-2	-	TRBJ2-7	-	TGTGCCAGCTCGAGGACGAGGGACCGCTCCTACGAGCAGTACTTC	CASSRTRDRSYEQYF
TRBV28	-	TRBJ1-1	-	TGTGCCAGCAGTTTAAATGGGGCGGGTAACACTGAAGCTTTCTTT	CASSLNGAGNTEAFF
TRBV2	-	TRBJ2-5	TRBD1	TGTGCCAGCAGTGGACGACAGGGGCAAGAGACCCAGTACTTC	CASSGRQGQETQYF
TRBV28	-	TRBJ2-1	-	TGTGCCAGCAGTTCCGGGACTCTCTACAATGAGCAGTTCTTC	CASSSGTLYNEQFF
TRBV5-6	-	TRBJ2-1	-	TGTGCCAGCAGCTTAACACATTACAATGAGCAGTTCTTC	CASSLTHYNEQFF
TRBV11-2	-	TRBJ2-7	TRBD1	TGTGCCAGCAACTCCCGGGACAGGGGCTACGAGCAGTACTTC	CASNSRDRGYEQYF
TRBV11-3	-	TRBJ1-1	-	TGTGCCAGCAGCTTAAATGGGATGAACACTGAAGCTTTCTTT	CASSLNGMNTEAFF
TRBV28	-	TRBJ2-1	TRBD2	TGTGCCAGCAGTTTAGTGACTAGCGGGAGGGGGGGATTGCAGTTCTTC	CASSLVTSGRGGLQFF
TRBV27	-	TRBJ2-5	TRBD2	TGTGCCAGCAGCCCCGGGGGATATGGTACTAGCGGGAGGGCGGGCGAGACCCAGTACTTC	CASSPGGYGTSGRAGETQYF
TRBV12-5	-	TRBJ2-1	-	TGTGCTAGTGGTTTGGATAGCTCCTACAATGAGCAGTTCTTC	CASGLDSSYNEQFF